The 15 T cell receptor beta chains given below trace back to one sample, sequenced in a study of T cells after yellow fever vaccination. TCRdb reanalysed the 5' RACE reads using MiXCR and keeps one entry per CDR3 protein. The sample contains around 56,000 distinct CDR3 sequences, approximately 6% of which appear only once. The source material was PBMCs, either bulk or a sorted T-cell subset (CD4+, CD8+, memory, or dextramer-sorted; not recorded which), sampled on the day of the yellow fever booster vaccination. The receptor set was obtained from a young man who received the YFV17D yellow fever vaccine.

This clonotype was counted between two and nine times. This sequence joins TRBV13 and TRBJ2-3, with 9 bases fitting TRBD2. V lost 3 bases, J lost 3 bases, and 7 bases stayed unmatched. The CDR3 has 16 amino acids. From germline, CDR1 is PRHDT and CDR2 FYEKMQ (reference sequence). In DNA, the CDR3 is TGTGCCAGCAGCTTTGGCGGGGGGGTGTCGACAGATACGCAGTATTTT. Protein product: CASSFGGGVSTDTQYF.

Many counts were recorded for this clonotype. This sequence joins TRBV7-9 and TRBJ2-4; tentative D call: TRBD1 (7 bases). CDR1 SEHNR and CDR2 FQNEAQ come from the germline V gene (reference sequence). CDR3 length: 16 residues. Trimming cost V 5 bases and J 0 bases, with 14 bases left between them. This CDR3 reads CASSRGTVLAKNIQYF. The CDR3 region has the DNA TGTGCCAGCAGCCGGGGGACAGTTCTAGCCAAAAACATTCAGTACTTC.

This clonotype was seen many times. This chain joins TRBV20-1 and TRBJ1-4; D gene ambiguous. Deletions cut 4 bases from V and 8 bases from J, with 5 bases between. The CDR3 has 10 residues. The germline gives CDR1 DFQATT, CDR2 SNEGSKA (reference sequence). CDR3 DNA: TGCAGTGCTAAGGAGGAAAAACTGTTTTTT. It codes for CSAKEEKLFF.

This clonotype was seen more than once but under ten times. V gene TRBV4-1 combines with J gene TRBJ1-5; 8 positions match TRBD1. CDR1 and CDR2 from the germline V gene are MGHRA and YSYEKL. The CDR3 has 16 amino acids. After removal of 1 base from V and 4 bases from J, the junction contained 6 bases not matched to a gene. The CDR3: CASSQGGQGGNQPQHF. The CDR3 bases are TGCGCCAGCAGCCAAGGCGGACAGGGTGGGAATCAGCCCCAGCATTTT.

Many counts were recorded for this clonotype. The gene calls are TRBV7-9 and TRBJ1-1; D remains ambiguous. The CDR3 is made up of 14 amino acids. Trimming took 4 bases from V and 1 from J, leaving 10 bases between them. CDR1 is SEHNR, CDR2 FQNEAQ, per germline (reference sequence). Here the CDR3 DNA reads TGTGCCAGCAGCTCGGGGATGGGGAACACTGAAGCTTTCTTT. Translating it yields CASSSGMGNTEAFF.

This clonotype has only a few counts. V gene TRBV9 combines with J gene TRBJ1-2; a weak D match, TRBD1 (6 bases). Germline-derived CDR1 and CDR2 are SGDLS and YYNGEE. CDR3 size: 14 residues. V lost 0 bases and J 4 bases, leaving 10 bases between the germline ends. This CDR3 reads CASSVASGAYGYTF. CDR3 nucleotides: TGTGCCAGCAGCGTAGCTTCGGGGGCCTATGGCTACACCTTC. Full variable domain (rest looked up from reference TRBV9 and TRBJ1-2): DSGVTQTPKHLITATGQRVTLRCSPRSGDLSVYWYQQSLDQGLQFLIQYYNGEERAKGNILERFSAQQFPDLHSELNLSSLELGDSALYFCASSVASGAYGYTFGSGTRLTVV.

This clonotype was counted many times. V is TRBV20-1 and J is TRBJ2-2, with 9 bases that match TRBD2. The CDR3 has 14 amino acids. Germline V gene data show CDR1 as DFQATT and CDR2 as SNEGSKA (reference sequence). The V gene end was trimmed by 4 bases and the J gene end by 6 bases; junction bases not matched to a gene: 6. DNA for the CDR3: TGCAGTGCTATCTCGCGGGGGGGCCCCGGGGAGCTGTTTTTT. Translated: CSAISRGGPGELFF.

The CDR3 here is CASSYSGGRVTDTQYF. CDR3 DNA sequence: TGTGCCAGCAGTTACTCTGGGGGCCGTGTAACAGATACGCAGTATTTT. This chain joins TRBV6-6 and TRBJ2-3; TRBD1 is a possible D gene (6 bases). The V and J ends lost 0 bases and 3 bases respectively, with 13 bases between them. There are 16 residues in the CDR3. Germline CDR1 is MNHNY and CDR2 is SVGAGI (reference sequence).

CDR3: CATGGTGTFNEQFF. The CDR3 region has the DNA TGTGCCACCGGCGGGACAGGGACTTTCAATGAGCAGTTCTTC. This rearrangement joins TRBV24-1 to TRBJ2-1; 9 nucleotides align to TRBD1. The germline gives CDR1 KGHDR, CDR2 SFDVKD. The CDR3 length is 14 residues. J gave up 6 bases and V 9 bases, and 8 bases lay outside the gene matches.

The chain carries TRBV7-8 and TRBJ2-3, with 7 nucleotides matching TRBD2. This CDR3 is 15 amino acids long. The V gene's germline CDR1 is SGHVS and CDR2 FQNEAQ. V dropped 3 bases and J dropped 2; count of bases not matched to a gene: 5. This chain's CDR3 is CASSFWGGYTDTQYF. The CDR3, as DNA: TGTGCCAGCAGCTTCTGGGGGGGATACACAGATACGCAGTATTTT. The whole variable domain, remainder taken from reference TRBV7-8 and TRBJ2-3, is GAGVSQSPRYKVAKRGQDVALRCDPISGHVSLFWYQQALGQGPEFLTYFQNEAQLDKSGLPSDRFFAERPEGSVSTLKIQRTQQEDSAVYLCASSFWGGYTDTQYFGPGTRLTVL.

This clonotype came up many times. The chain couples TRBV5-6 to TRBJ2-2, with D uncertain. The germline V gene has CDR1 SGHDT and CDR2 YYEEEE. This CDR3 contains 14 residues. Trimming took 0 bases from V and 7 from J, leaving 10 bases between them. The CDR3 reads CASSLAGFHGELFF. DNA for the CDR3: TGTGCCAGCAGCTTGGCAGGCTTTCACGGGGAGCTGTTTTTT. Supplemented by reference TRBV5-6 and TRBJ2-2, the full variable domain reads DAGVTQSPTHLIKTRGQQVTLRCSPKSGHDTVSWYQQALGQGPQFIFQYYEEEERQRGNFPDRFSGHQFPNYSSELNVNALLLGDSALYLCASSLAGFHGELFFGEGSRLTVL.

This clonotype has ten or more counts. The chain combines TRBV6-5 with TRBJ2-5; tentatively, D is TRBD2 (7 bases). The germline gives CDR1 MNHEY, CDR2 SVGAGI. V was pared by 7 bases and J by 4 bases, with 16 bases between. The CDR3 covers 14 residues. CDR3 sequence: CASTPGGGGETQYF. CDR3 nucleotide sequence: TGTGCCAGCACCCCCGGAGGGGGGGGAGAGACCCAGTACTTC.

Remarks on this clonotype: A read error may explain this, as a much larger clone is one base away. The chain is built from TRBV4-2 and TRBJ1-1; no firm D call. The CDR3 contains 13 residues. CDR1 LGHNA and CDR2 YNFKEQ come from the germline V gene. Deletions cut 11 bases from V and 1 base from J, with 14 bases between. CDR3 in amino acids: CAGRRRTNTEAFF. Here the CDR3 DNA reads TGTGCCGGCCGGCGTAGGACGAACACTGAAGCTTTCTTT.

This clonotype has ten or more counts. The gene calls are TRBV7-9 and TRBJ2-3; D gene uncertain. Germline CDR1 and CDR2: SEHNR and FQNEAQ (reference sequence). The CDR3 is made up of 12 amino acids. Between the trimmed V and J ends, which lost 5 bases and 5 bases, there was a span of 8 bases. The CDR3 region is CASSPWGDTQYF. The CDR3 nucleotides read TGTGCCAGCAGCCCATGGGGAGATACGCAGTATTTT.

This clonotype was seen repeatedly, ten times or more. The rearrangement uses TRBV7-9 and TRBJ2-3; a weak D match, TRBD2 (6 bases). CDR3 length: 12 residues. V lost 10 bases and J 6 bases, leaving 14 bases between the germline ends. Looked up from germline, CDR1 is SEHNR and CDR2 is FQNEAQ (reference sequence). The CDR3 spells CATKLARDTQYF. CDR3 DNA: TGTGCCACCAAACTAGCCCGGGATACGCAGTATTTT.